This T cell receptor beta chain emerged from a study of graft-versus-host responses after intestinal transplantation. Study-wide results and caveats: Detection of GvH clones occurred in recipient marrow, and some had their first appearance in ileum or blood. High graft-versus-host to host-versus-graft clonal ratios were seen in allografts of patients with graft-donor T cell macrochimerism.

Only in-frame clones appear in the TCRdb table, and some are missing; sequencing was by immunoSEQ multiplex PCR. Here the sample spans tens of thousands of clones, around 82% being singletons. This clone was seen a single time. Its antigen remains unknown. Here the sequenced sample was unstimulated CD8+ T cells sorted from spleen or lymph node cells, taken before transplant. The TCR sequence derives from a human donor who was the organ donor for an intestinal transplant.

CDR3 DNA sequence: TGCGCCAGCAGCTTGAGGTATCAAGAGACCCAGTACTTC. It encodes CASSLRYQETQYF. The chain employs TRBV5-1 and TRBJ2-5, with unresolved D. Germline values: CDR1 SGHRS, CDR2 YFSETQ. V was cut by 1 base and J by 2 bases, with 6 bases left in between. The CDR3 has 13 residues.